These 22 T cell receptor beta chains share one sample of origin, sequenced in a study of Ad26.COV2.S vaccination and SARS-CoV-2 variants. The method was immunoSEQ multiplex PCR; TCRdb's version includes in-frame clones alone and lacks a portion of them. This table holds over 250,000 clones, around 87% found once. Treatment meaning: 15 to 20 received Ad26.COV2.S at low or high dose, single or two shots; several received placebo; per-sample allocation not given. The samples were gathered on day 63 after the first injection of vaccine or placebo. The material sequenced was peripheral blood, taken in a trial of Ad26.COV2.S vaccine versus placebo. The receptors were sampled from a person between 18 and 65 years old who received the Ad26.COV2.S COVID-19 vaccine or a placebo.

This chain joins TRBV7-2 and TRBJ2-4; 11 bases match TRBD2. The CDR3 runs to 18 residues. The V gene end was trimmed by 4 bases and the J gene end by 1 base; junction bases not matched to a gene: 9. In germline, CDR1 is SGHTA, CDR2 FQGNSA. The CDR3 DNA reads as TGTGCCAGCAGCTCAATAGCGGGAGGGCATAGTGCCAAAAACATTCAGTACTTC. It encodes CASSSIAGGHSAKNIQYF.

Worth noting for this clone: Other nucleotide sequences from this sample produce the same CDR3. V is TRBV2 and J is TRBJ1-1; D remains unclear. Germline assignment: CDR1 SNHLY and CDR2 FYNNEI. Trimming pared 8 bases from V and 1 base from J, leaving 11 bases between. There are 13 residues in the CDR3. This CDR3 is CASRYRTNTEAFF. The CDR3 DNA reads TGTGCCAGCCGTTACAGAACGAACACTGAAGCTTTCTTT.

V gene TRBV27 combines with J gene TRBJ2-1; 13 bases agree with TRBD2. Germline V gene data show CDR1 as MNHEY and CDR2 as SMNVEV (reference sequence). The CDR3 has 19 amino acids. V shed 2 bases and J 8 bases; nucleotides not matched to a gene: 15. The CDR3 reads CASSLEATKLAGGIHEQFF. As DNA, the CDR3 is TGTGCCAGCAGTTTAGAGGCTACGAAACTAGCGGGAGGGATCCATGAGCAGTTCTTC.

This clone appeared once. The gene calls are TRBV28 and TRBJ1-2, with D possibly being TRBD1 (5 bases). CDR3 length equals 13 residues. Trimming took 2 bases from V and 8 from J, leaving 12 bases between them. Germline loops: CDR1 MDHEN, CDR2 SYDVKM. CDR3 region: CASSLRSGWGYTF. CDR3 nucleotide sequence: TGTGCCAGCAGTTTAAGGTCAGGGTGGGGCTACACCTTC.

This chain uses TRBV11-2 with TRBJ2-7; unclear D gene. Between the trimmed V and J ends, which lost 0 bases and 3 bases, there was a span of 3 bases. The CDR3 covers 12 residues. The germline V gene encodes CDR1 SGHAT and CDR2 FQNNGV. Written as DNA, the CDR3 is TGTGCCAGCAGCTTAGACGGCTACGAGCAGTACTTC. Its translation: CASSLDGYEQYF.

This chain uses TRBV14 with TRBJ2-5; possible D gene TRBD2, 5 bases. Germline values: CDR1 SGHDN, CDR2 FVKESK. The length of the CDR3 is 15 residues. The V gene lost 0 bases and the J gene lost 2 bases, with 10 bases spanning the gap. CDR3 DNA sequence: TGTGCCAGCAGCCAAGACACGCCGGGACAAGAGACCCAGTACTTC. It specifies CASSQDTPGQETQYF.

J is TRBJ2-7 and V is TRBV4-1; D might be TRBD1 or TRBD2, each matching 6 bases. Germline V gene sequence: CDR1 MGHRA, CDR2 YSYEKL. V shed 2 bases and J shed 8 bases, with 22 bases lying between them. The CDR3 is 16 residues long. CDR3 region: CASSQTVRGVTGKQYF. The CDR3 DNA sequence: TGCGCCAGCAGCCAAACCGTAAGGGGGGTGACTGGGAAGCAGTACTTC.

The chain employs TRBV6-1 and TRBJ1-1; tentatively, D is TRBD1 (6 bases). Germline loops: CDR1 MNHNS, CDR2 SASEGT. V was clipped by 2 bases and J by 3 bases, with 10 bases between them. The CDR3 has 14 residues. The CDR3 loop is CASSENREYTEAFF. CDR3 DNA: TGTGCCAGCAGTGAAAACAGGGAATACACTGAAGCTTTCTTT.

V usage is TRBV5-4 and J usage is TRBJ2-5; 7 nucleotides align to TRBD2. The trim removed 6 bases at V and 4 bases at J, leaving 6 bases unmatched. The CDR3 covers 13 residues. Germline V lookup: CDR1 SGHNT, CDR2 YYREEE (reference sequence). In DNA, the CDR3 is TGTGCCAGCACCGAATGGGGGGGAGAGACCCAGTACTTC. Protein product: CASTEWGGETQYF.

This clone was seen only once. V and J are TRBV7-6 and TRBJ2-1; D may be TRBD2 (6 bases). Trimming cost V 6 bases and J 5 bases, with 17 bases left between them. CDR3 size: 15 residues. CDR1 and CDR2 (germline): SGHVS, FNYEAQ. CDR3 protein: CASSWTGTGHNEQFF. The CDR3 coding sequence is TGTGCCAGCAGTTGGACCGGGACTGGCCACAATGAGCAGTTCTTC.

The J gene is TRBJ1-2, the V gene TRBV30, with a weak D call TRBD1 (5 bases). Germline V gene sequence: CDR1 GTSNPN, CDR2 SVGIG (reference sequence). The germline V and J ends were trimmed by 3 bases and 3 bases, with 14 bases remaining between them. The CDR3 contains 14 residues. The CDR3 DNA follows: TGTGCCTGGAGGGCAACGGGGGTTGACTATGGCTACACCTTC. Residues: CAWRATGVDYGYTF.

V gene TRBV30 combines with J gene TRBJ2-5; 7 positions match TRBD2. The trim removed 0 bases at V and 4 bases at J, leaving 5 bases unmatched. Germline CDR1 reads GTSNPN; CDR2 reads SVGIG (reference sequence). The CDR3 has 14 amino acids. The CDR3 loop reads CAWSVRGRGETQYF. The CDR3, as DNA: TGTGCCTGGAGTGTACGGGGGAGGGGAGAGACCCAGTACTTC.

The chain has TRBV4-1 and TRBJ1-2; TRBD1 matches at 8 bases. The CDR3 is 16 amino acids. The V segment lost 1 base and the J segment 7 bases; nucleotides outside the gene matches: 11. CDR1 and CDR2 from the germline V gene are MGHRA and YSYEKL. Here the CDR3 DNA reads TGCGCCAGCAGCCAAGTCTCAGGACAGGGTATCGGTGGCTACACCTTC. It encodes CASSQVSGQGIGGYTF.

The chain links TRBV14 to TRBJ2-5; TRBD2 aligns across 7 bases. CDR3 length: 16 residues. With V trimmed by 4 bases and J by 4 bases, 12 bases remained unmatched. CDR1 and CDR2 from the germline V gene are SGHDN and FVKESK. The CDR3: CASSLPGLWGRETQYF. The CDR3 DNA reads TGTGCCAGCAGCCTTCCGGGACTATGGGGTCGAGAGACCCAGTACTTC. Full variable domain (remainder filled in from reference TRBV14 and TRBJ2-5): EAGVTQFPSHSVIEKGQTVTLRCDPISGHDNLYWYRRVMGKEIKFLLHFVKESKQDESGMPNNRFLAERTGGTYSTLKVQPAELEDSGVYFCASSLPGLWGRETQYFGPGTRLLVL.

The chain links TRBV10-3 to TRBJ1-1; unclear D gene. Between the trimmed V and J ends, which lost 0 bases and 2 bases, there was a span of 10 bases. This CDR3 is 15 amino acids long. Germline CDR1 and CDR2: ENHRY and SYGVKD. The DNA of the CDR3 is TGTGCCATCAGTGAGTCCCGTCAGCATAACACTGAAGCTTTCTTT. Translating it yields CAISESRQHNTEAFF.

The CDR3 nucleotides are TGTGCCAGCAGCGTACAGGGAGGGGGCTACACCTTC. Protein product: CASSVQGGGYTF. This chain connects TRBV9 to TRBJ1-2; D may be TRBD1 (5 bases). This CDR3 has 12 residues. In germline, CDR1 is SGDLS, CDR2 YYNGEE. Trimming cost V 1 base and J 8 bases, with 9 bases left between them.

The chain combines TRBV10-1 with TRBJ2-7; TRBD2 agrees at 12 bases. There are 15 residues in the CDR3. V shed 1 base, J shed 2 bases, and the junction held 0 bases outside the gene matches. Germline V gene sequence: CDR1 WNHNN, CDR2 SYGVQD (reference sequence). CDR3 nucleotide sequence: TGCGCCAGCAGTGAGTGGACTAGCGGGGCCTACGAGCAGTACTTC. Translating gives CASSEWTSGAYEQYF.

The chain joins TRBV3-1 (or the pseudogene TRBV3-2) to TRBJ1-1; 8 nucleotides align to TRBD1. The V gene end was trimmed by 4 bases and the J gene end by 2 bases; junction bases not matched to a gene: 9. CDR3 length: 16 residues. From germline, CDR1 is LGHDT and CDR2 YNNKEL (reference sequence). CDR3 sequence: CASSPYSGTGNTEAFF. The CDR3 DNA sequence: TGTGCCAGCAGCCCCTATTCGGGGACAGGCAACACTGAAGCTTTCTTT.

The V call is TRBV2, the J call TRBJ2-1, with 11 nucleotides matching TRBD2. In germline, CDR1 is SNHLY, CDR2 FYNNEI. Germline trimming cut 8 bases from V and 7 bases from J; bases unmatched to any gene: 7. CDR3 length equals 14 residues. The CDR3 is CASRTSGSRNEQFF. DNA for the CDR3: TGTGCCAGCCGAACTAGCGGGAGTAGGAATGAGCAGTTCTTC.

This sequence joins TRBV7-2 and TRBJ1-2; D unresolved. Germline V lookup: CDR1 SGHTA, CDR2 FQGNSA. The length of the CDR3 is 13 residues. V lost 5 bases and J 4 bases, leaving 11 bases between the germline ends. In DNA form, the CDR3 reads TGTGCCAGCAGCGCTCAGGAGCTCTATGGCTACACCTTC. It translates to CASSAQELYGYTF.

The gene calls are TRBV7-6 and TRBJ1-4; no firm D call. CDR3 length: 14 residues. Germline CDR1 SGHVS, CDR2 FNYEAQ. V lost 0 bases to trimming and J lost 8 bases, with 10 bases between them. CDR3 residues: CASSLASSAEKLFF. The CDR3 DNA reads as TGTGCCAGCAGCTTAGCAAGCTCGGCCGAAAAACTGTTTTTT.

The gene calls are TRBV25-1 and TRBJ2-3; perhaps TRBD2 as D (6 bases). The CDR3 loop spans 15 amino acids. CDR1 is MGHDK, CDR2 SYGVNS, per germline. Trimming took off 0 bases at V and 11 bases at J, with 18 bases between the two ends. The CDR3 reads CASSEYSFPARGQYF. Written as DNA, the CDR3 is TGTGCCAGCAGTGAATACTCATTTCCGGCGCGGGGGCAGTATTTT.